One TCR beta chain is described in this entry. Antigen: not known. The source of the sample is a study of cytomegalovirus exposure and HLA in healthy donors. Donors consisted of healthy bone marrow donors. The length of the CDR3 is 12 residues. Germline CDR1 reads MNHEY; CDR2 reads SVGAGI. The germline V and J ends were trimmed by 8 bases and 3 bases, with 7 bases remaining between them. The study's findings and limits: In most subjects, TCR beta sequences reportedly gave accurate predictions of HLA-A and HLA-B alleles.

The primer mix had 60 Vbeta and 13 Jbeta primers. Data came from immunoSEQ multiplex PCR; TCRdb stores just in-frame clones and leaves some out. The repertoire holds tens of thousands of clones, with roughly 64% as singletons. The chain uses TRBV6-5 and TRBJ2-2, with D tentatively TRBD2 (5 bases). The sample was PBMCs. The sequence was obtained from a woman in her thirties or forties in good health and CMV-seropositive. DNA of the CDR3: TGTGCCAGCGAAGCGGACACCGGGGAGCTGTTTTTT. Protein product: CASEADTGELFF.